A selection of T cell receptor beta chains follows, all from one sample in a study of blood T cell repertoires in COVID-19. This table comes from immunoSEQ multiplex PCR, and its TCRdb copy is limited to in-frame clones, with some not included. The sample holds roughly 200,000 clones, 75% to 95% seen once. The specimen sequenced was peripheral blood. The receptors originated from a man in his fifties with acute or convalescent COVID-19. The CDR3 runs from the conserved cysteine through the conserved F or W. D genes are given only for firm matches. Clone size, where shown, is once, few, many, or a class for clones that have expanded.

TRBD1	TRBV28	.	TRBJ1-4	TGTGCCAGCAGTTTACCCAGACAGGGGAGGGAAAAACTGTTTTTT	CASSLPRQGREKLFF
TRBD2	TRBV25-1	.	TRBJ2-5	TGTGCCAGCAGTGATCTGGCGGGAGGCCAAGAGACCCAGTACTTC	CASSDLAGGQETQYF
TRBD2	TRBV19	.	TRBJ2-7	TGTGCCTCGGGAGGGACTAGCGAAGACTACGAGCAGTACTTC	CASGGTSEDYEQYF
TRBD2	TRBV7-3	.	TRBJ2-5	TGTGCCAGCAGCTTAACTGGCGGGAGGGGCGAGACCCAGTACTTC	CASSLTGGRGETQYF
TRBD2	TRBV7-3	.	TRBJ2-2	TGTGCCAGCAGCTTAATTGGCCCCCGGGCGGGGGTTGGCACCGGGGAGCTGTTTTTT	CASSLIGPRAGVGTGELFF
.	TRBV12-3/TRBV12-4	once	TRBJ2-3	TGTGCCAGCAGGTTGGGCAGCACAGATACGCAGTATTTT	CASRLGSTDTQYF
TRBD2	TRBV7-9	.	TRBJ2-7	TGTGCCAGCAGCTTGGGAGGGCCGTCCTACGAGCAGTACTTC	CASSLGGPSYEQYF
TRBD2	TRBV7-3	.	TRBJ2-3	TGTGCCAGCAGCTTAGCGGGGGGTGCAGATACGCAGTATTTT	CASSLAGGADTQYF
TRBD1	TRBV3-1/TRBV3-2	once	TRBJ1-1	TGTGCCAGCAGCGACCAGGGGGCTGGCACTGAAGCTTTCTTT	CASSDQGAGTEAFF
TRBD1	TRBV5-4	once	TRBJ1-4	TGTGCCAGCAGCTTCCAGGGGGCGAGTGAAAAACTGTTTTTT	CASSFQGASEKLFF
TRBD2	TRBV10-1	.	TRBJ2-7	TGCGCCAGCAGTGATGAAGCGGGAGGGCGCCACTCCTACGAGCAGTACTTC	CASSDEAGGRHSYEQYF
TRBD2	TRBV7-2	.	TRBJ2-2	TGTGCCAGCAGCTTAGTGCGCGGGGGGGCCACCGGGGAGCTGTTTTTT	CASSLVRGGATGELFF
TRBD1	TRBV18	.	TRBJ1-6	TGTGCCAGCTCTCCGGACAGGGCAAGGAATTCACCCCTCCACTTT	CASSPDRARNSPLHF
TRBD1	TRBV27	.	TRBJ1-1	TGTGCCAGCAGTGTGACAGGGGGAGGCACTGAAGCTTTCTTT	CASSVTGGGTEAFF
TRBD1	TRBV30	.	TRBJ1-1	TGTGCCTGGAGTGCCCGAAGGACAGGGCCCCCGAACACTGAAGCTTTCTTT	CAWSARRTGPPNTEAFF
.	TRBV4-3	.	TRBJ1-1	TGCGCCAGCAGCCAAGATGGGAAGGGGGTTGCGGCTGAAGCTTTCTTT	CASSQDGKGVAAEAFF
.	TRBV12-5	once	TRBJ2-3	TGTGCTAGTGGTTCCTCACTAGGAGATACGCAGTATTTT	CASGSSLGDTQYF
.	TRBV10-1	.	TRBJ2-1	TGCGCCAGCAGCCCCAGGGTTTTGTCTGAGCAGTTCTTC	CASSPRVLSEQFF
TRBD1	TRBV29-1	.	TRBJ2-3	TGCAGCGTGATACAGGGGCCACAGAATACGCAGTATTTT	CSVIQGPQNTQYF
TRBD1	TRBV4-1	.	TRBJ2-7	TGCGCCAGCAGCCAAGAGGGGGGACAGGGGTTTTACGAGCAGTACTTC	CASSQEGGQGFYEQYF
.	TRBV21-1	.	TRBJ2-1	TGTGCCAGCAGCAAAAGGCCGGCCCAGGTGAACAACAATGAGCAGTTCTTC	CASSKRPAQVNNNEQFF
TRBD2	TRBV5-1	.	TRBJ2-1	TGCGCCAGCAGCTTGTTTCTAGCGGGGTACAATGAGCAGTTCTTC	CASSLFLAGYNEQFF
TRBD2	TRBV7-3	.	TRBJ2-3	TGTGCCAGCAGCCTGGGAAGGTATCTAGCGGGGCGCACAGATACGCAGTATTTT	CASSLGRYLAGRTDTQYF
TRBD1	TRBV19	.	TRBJ1-5	TGTGCCAGTGGTGGGACAGGGGGTAATCAGCCCCAGCATTTT	CASGGTGGNQPQHF
.	TRBV19	.	TRBJ2-5	TGTGCCAGTAGTCAGGACAGCCCGGGGACCCAGTACTTC	CASSQDSPGTQYF
TRBD2	TRBV4-1	.	TRBJ2-1	TGCGCCAGCAGCCAAGTAGGCGGGAGCGATGAGCAGTTCTTC	CASSQVGGSDEQFF
.	TRBV28	.	TRBJ1-4	TGTGCCAGCAGTTTGGGGGGGTATGGTGAAAAACTGTTTTTT	CASSLGGYGEKLFF
TRBD1	TRBV9	.	TRBJ1-6	TGTGCCAGCAGCTCCATTGGACAGGAGAATTCACCCCTCCACTTT	CASSSIGQENSPLHF
TRBD1	TRBV28	.	TRBJ2-1	TGTGCCAGCAGTTTAGGGGACAGCTATTACAATGAGCAGTTCTTC	CASSLGDSYYNEQFF
TRBD1	TRBV28	once	TRBJ2-5	TGTGCCAGCAGTTCCTCCGGGACAGGGGGCGGAGAGACCCAGTACTTC	CASSSSGTGGGETQYF
TRBD1	TRBV4-2	.	TRBJ1-1	TGTGCCAGCAGCCAAGACCAGGGCAGGGGGTTCACTGAAGCTTTCTTT	CASSQDQGRGFTEAFF
.	TRBV28	.	TRBJ1-1	TGTGCCAGCAGTCACACCACTGAAGCTTTCTTT	CASSHTTEAFF
.	TRBV19	.	TRBJ1-6	TGTGCCAGTAGTCAATGGGGGCTTGGTAATTCACCCCTCCACTTT	CASSQWGLGNSPLHF
TRBD1	TRBV13	.	TRBJ2-7	TGTGCCAGCAGCTTAGGGGACAGGGGATCCGAGCAGTACTTC	CASSLGDRGSEQYF
.	TRBV5-6	.	TRBJ1-5	TGTGCCAGCAGCTTGCGGGGGGCTCAGCCCCAGCATTTT	CASSLRGAQPQHF
TRBD1	TRBV4-2	.	TRBJ1-3	TGTGCCAGCAGCCAAGAGGGTGGGGCCAGGGGGCGAGCCGGCTCTGGAAACACCATATATTTT	CASSQEGGARGRAGSGNTIYF
.	TRBV5-1	.	TRBJ2-5	TGCGCCAGCAGCTTGGCCTTCGAAAGGGACTCTCGGGCCCAAGAGACCCAGTACTTC	CASSLAFERDSRAQETQYF